These T cell receptor beta chains were read from a single sample in a study of T cell changes during pregnancy in multiple sclerosis. This table comes from immunoSEQ multiplex PCR, and its TCRdb copy is limited to in-frame clones, with some not included. Here the sample spans about 35,000 clones, 89% being singletons. The sample here was CD4+ T cells from peripheral blood mononuclear cells, taken after pregnancy. The receptors were gathered from a female donor in good health, enrolled as a control in a pregnancy study. CDR3s include the opening cysteine and the closing phenylalanine or tryptophan. Not every row has a clone size; where given, it reads once, few, many or a size class.

>TRBV5-1|TRBJ1-2|.
CASSVWPGLSAYGYTF
>TRBV27|TRBJ1-6|.
CASRIQGYNSPLHF
>TRBV4-3|TRBJ2-1|.
CASSQATGSLRHEQFF
>TRBV6-1|TRBJ1-6|once
CASSGQGHRDNSPLHF
>TRBV10-2|TRBJ2-3|.
CASSEAKTLTDTQYF
>TRBV21-1|TRBJ1-5|.
CASPTREGQPQHF
>TRBV2|TRBJ2-2|.
CASSEWRGRNTGELFF
>TRBV2|TRBJ2-1|.
CASEVRAASSLPGGGDYNEQFF
>TRBV19|TRBJ2-3|.
CASSSSGGAGDTQYF
>TRBV2|TRBJ2-3|.
CASSALLAGRTDTQYF
>TRBV7-2|TRBJ1-5|.
CASSSGVYQPQHF
>TRBV7-2|TRBJ1-1|.
CAGGGAVNTEAFF
>TRBV19|TRBJ1-2|.
CASTRPIPGQGYYGYTF
>TRBV18|TRBJ2-7|.
CASSPPPGNYEQYF
>TRBV27|TRBJ2-7|once
CASSLGRGFSYEQYF
>TRBV19|TRBJ1-5|.
CASTLDRSGQPQHF
>TRBV22-1|TRBJ2-1|.
CPGSARGEGPSYNEQFF
>TRBV5-4|TRBJ2-2|.
CASSLASGGTSPGELFF
>TRBV2|TRBJ2-7|.
CASRDTYEQYF
>TRBV7-2|TRBJ2-3|.
CASSLTRGGTDTQYF
>TRBV5-1|TRBJ1-6|.
CASSLEGPGIYNSPLHF
>TRBV5-1|TRBJ1-1|medium-sized
CASSGGTPWGTEAFF
>TRBV19|TRBJ2-5|.
CASSIREGELAETQYF
>TRBV9|TRBJ2-2|once
CASSVAPGGATGELFF
>TRBV6-5|TRBJ1-1|.
CASSHGDRAEAFF
>TRBV6-5|TRBJ1-6|.
CASSFGQGSSSPLHF
>TRBV7-9|TRBJ2-5|.
CASTQDRGNQETQYF
>TRBV5-1|TRBJ2-7|few
CASSLDRGSVEQYF
>TRBV19|TRBJ1-5|.
CASSILGHNQPQHF
>TRBV19|TRBJ1-5|.
CASTGSNQPQHF
>TRBV29-1|TRBJ2-5|.
CSVWDRQGPQYF
>TRBV28|TRBJ1-6|few
CASSFYGSRRSSYNSPLHF
>TRBV28|TRBJ1-2|once
CASSLSRDGYTF
>TRBV27|TRBJ1-5|.
CASSHFRGSQPQHF
>TRBV5-1|TRBJ1-1|.
CASSPHLRGDNTEAFF
>TRBV28|TRBJ2-3|.
CASSLSTGGTDTQYF
>TRBV30|TRBJ2-7|.
CAWSVAGGAYEQYF
>TRBV5-4|TRBJ2-3|.
CASSTSGSFTDTQYF
>TRBV10-3|TRBJ2-1|.
CAISEPGRLPVGEQFF
>TRBV10-3|TRBJ2-7|.
CAISVGTGRYEQYF
>TRBV10-3|TRBJ1-1|.
CAISPDRGNTEAFF